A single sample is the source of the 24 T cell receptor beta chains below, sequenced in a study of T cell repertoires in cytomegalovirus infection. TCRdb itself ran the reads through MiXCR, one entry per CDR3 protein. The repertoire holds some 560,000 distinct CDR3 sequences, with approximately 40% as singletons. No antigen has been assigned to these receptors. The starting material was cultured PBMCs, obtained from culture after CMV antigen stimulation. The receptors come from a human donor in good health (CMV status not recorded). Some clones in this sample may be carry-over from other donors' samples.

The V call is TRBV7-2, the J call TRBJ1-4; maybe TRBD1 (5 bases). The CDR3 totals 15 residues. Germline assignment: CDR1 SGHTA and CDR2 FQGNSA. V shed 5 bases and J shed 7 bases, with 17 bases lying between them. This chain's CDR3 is CASSISRVPSEKLFF. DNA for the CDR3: TGTGCCAGCAGCATTTCCAGGGTTCCTTCTGAAAAACTGTTTTTT.

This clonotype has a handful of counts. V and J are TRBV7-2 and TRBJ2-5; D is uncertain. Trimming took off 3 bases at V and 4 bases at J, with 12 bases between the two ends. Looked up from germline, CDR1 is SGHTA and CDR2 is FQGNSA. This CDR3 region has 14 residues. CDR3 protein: CASSFHSPTETQYF. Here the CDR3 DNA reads TGTGCCAGCAGCTTCCATTCGCCCACAGAGACCCAGTACTTC.

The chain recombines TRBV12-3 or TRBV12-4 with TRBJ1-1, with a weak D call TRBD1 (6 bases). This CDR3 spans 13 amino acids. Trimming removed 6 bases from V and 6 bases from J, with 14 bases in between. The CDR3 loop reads CASSGRGGAEAFF. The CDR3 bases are TGTGCCAGCAGCGGGAGAGGGGGGGCTGAAGCTTTCTTT.

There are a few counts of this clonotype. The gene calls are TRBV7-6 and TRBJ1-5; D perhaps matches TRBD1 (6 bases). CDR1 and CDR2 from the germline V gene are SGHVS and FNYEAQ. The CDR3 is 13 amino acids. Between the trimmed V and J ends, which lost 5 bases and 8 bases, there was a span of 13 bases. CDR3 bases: TGTGCCAGCAGCCTAGGAAGGGGGGAGCCCCAGCATTTT. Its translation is CASSLGRGEPQHF.

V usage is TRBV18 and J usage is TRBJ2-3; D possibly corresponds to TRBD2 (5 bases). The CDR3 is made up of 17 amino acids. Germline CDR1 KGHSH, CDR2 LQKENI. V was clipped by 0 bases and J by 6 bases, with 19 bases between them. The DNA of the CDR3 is TGTGCCAGCTCACCACCGCAGAGGGTATATGATCGTGATACGCAGTATTTT. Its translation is CASSPPQRVYDRDTQYF.

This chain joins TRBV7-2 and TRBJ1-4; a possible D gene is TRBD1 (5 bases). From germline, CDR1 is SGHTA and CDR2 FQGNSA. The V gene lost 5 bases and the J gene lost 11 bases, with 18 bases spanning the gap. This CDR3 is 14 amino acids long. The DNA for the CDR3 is TGTGCCAGCAGCACCTTATGGGGCGGGGGGAAACTGTTTTTT. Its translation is CASSTLWGGGKLFF.

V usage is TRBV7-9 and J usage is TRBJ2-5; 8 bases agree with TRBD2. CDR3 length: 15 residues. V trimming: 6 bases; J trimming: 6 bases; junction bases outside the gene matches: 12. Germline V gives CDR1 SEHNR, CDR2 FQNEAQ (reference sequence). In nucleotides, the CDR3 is TGTGCCAGCAGGTGGGGACTAGAAGGGAAGCAGACCCAGTACTTC. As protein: CASRWGLEGKQTQYF.

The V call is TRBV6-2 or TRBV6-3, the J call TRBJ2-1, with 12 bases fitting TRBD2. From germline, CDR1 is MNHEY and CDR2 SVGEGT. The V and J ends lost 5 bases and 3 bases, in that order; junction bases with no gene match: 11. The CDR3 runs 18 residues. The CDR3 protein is CASSHRTSGAVYYNEQFF. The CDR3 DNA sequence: TGTGCCAGCAGTCATAGGACTAGCGGGGCAGTTTACTACAATGAGCAGTTCTTC.

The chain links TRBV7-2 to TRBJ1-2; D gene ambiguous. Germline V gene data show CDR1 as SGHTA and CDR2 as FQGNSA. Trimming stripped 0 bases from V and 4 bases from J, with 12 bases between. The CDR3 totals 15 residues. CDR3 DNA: TGTGCCAGCAGCTTAGCTCCCTTGTTGAGCTATGGCTACACCTTC. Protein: CASSLAPLLSYGYTF.

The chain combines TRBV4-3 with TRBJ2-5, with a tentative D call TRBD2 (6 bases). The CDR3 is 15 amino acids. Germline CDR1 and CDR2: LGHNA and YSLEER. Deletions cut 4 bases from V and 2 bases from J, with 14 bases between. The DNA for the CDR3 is TGCGCCAGCAGCCCGGGACTGACCTTACAAGAGACCCAGTACTTC. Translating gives CASSPGLTLQETQYF.

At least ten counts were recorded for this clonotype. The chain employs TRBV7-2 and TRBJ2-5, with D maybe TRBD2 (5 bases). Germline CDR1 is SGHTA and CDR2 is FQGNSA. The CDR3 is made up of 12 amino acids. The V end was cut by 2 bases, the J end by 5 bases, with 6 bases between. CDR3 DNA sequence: TGTGCCAGCAGCTTATGGAGGGAGACCCAGTACTTC. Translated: CASSLWRETQYF.

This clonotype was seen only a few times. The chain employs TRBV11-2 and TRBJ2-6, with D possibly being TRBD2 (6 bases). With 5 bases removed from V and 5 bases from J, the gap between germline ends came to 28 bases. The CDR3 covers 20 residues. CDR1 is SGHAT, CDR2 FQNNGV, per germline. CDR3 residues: CASSPFPAGQAVLWANVLTF. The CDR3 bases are TGTGCCAGCAGCCCTTTCCCGGCGGGGCAGGCCGTCCTCTGGGCCAACGTCCTGACTTTC.

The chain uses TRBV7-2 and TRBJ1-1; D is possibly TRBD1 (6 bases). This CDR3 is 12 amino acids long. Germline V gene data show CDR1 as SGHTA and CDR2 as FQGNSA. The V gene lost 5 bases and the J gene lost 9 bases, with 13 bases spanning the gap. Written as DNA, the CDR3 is TGTGCCAGCAGCGGGGGGGGGCCGAAAGCTTTCTTT. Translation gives CASSGGGPKAFF.

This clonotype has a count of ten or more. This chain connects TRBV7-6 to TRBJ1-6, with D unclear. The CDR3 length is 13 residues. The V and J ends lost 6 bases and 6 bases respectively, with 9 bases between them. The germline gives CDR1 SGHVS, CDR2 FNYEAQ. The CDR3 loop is CASSRDFNSPLHF. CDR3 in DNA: TGTGCCAGCAGTCGTGACTTTAATTCACCCCTCCACTTT.

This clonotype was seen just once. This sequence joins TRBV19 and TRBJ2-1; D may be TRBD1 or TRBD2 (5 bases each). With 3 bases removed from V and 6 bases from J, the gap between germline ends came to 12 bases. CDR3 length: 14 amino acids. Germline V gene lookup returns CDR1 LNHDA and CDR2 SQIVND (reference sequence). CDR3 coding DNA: TGTGCCAGTAGTATGGGACCCGGGCCCAATGAGCAGTTCTTC. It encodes CASSMGPGPNEQFF.

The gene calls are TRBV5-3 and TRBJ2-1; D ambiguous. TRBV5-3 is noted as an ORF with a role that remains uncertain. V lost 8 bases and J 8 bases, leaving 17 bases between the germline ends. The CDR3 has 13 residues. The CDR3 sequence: CASSPTLADEQFF. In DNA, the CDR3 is TGTGCCAGCAGCCCCACCCTCGCGGATGAGCAGTTCTTC.

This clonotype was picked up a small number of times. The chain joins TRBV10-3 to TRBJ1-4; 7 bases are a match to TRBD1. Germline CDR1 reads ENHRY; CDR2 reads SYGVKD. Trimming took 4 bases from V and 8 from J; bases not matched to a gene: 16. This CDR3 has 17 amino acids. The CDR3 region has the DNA TGTGCCATCAGTGCTAGCCCCCACGACAGGGTGCAAGAAAAACTGTTTTTT. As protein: CAISASPHDRVQEKLFF.

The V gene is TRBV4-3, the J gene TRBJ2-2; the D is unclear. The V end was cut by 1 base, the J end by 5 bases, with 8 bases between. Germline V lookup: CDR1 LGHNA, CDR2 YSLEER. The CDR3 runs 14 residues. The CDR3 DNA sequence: TGCGCCAGCAGCCAAGGGCCTGGGACCGGGGAGCTGTTTTTT. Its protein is CASSQGPGTGELFF.

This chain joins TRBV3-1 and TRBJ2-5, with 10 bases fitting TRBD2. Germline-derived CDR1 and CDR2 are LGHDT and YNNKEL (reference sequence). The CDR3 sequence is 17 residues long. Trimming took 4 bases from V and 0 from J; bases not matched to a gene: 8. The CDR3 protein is CASSPGTSELYQETQYF. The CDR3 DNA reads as TGTGCCAGCAGCCCGGGGACTAGCGAACTGTACCAAGAGACCCAGTACTTC.

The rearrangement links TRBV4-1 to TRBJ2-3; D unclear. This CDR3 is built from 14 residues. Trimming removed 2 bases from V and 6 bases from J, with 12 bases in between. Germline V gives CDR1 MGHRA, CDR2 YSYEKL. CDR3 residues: CASSQLLEGDTQYF. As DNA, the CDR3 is TGCGCCAGCAGCCAACTCTTGGAAGGTGATACGCAGTATTTT.

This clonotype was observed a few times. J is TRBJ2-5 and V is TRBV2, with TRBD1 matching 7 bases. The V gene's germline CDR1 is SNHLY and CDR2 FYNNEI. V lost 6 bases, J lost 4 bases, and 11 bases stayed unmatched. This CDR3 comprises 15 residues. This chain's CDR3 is CASRHEDRDRETQYF. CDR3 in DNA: TGTGCCAGCAGGCATGAAGACAGGGACCGAGAGACCCAGTACTTC.

DNA of the CDR3: TGTGCCAGCAGCCAAGGGCCGCTGGGGAACACAGATACGCAGTATTTT. This codes for CASSQGPLGNTDTQYF. V is TRBV4-2 and J is TRBJ2-3, with D unclear. There are 16 residues in the CDR3. Trimming took off 1 base at V and 2 bases at J, with 13 bases between the two ends. Germline-derived CDR1 and CDR2 are LGHNA and YNFKEQ.

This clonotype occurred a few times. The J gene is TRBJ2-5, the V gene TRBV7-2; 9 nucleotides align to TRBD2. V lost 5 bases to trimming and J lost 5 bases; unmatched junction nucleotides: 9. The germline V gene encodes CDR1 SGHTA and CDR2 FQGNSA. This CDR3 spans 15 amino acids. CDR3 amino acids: CASSPRREGFETQYF. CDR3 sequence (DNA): TGTGCCAGCAGCCCTCGGCGGGAGGGGTTTGAGACCCAGTACTTC.

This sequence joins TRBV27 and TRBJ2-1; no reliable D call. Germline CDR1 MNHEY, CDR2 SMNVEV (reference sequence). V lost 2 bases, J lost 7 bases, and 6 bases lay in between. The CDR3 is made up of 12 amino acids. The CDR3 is CASSLRQNEQFF. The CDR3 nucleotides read TGTGCCAGCAGTTTAAGGCAGAATGAGCAGTTCTTC.